This T cell receptor (beta chain) was captured by sequencing in a study of blood T cell repertoires in COVID-19. This table comes from immunoSEQ multiplex PCR, and its TCRdb copy is limited to in-frame clones, with some not included. The sample shows 85,000 to 100,000 clones, 60% to 85% of them seen only once. V was cut by 10 bases and J by 15 bases, with 19 bases left in between. CDR3 length: 11 residues. Germline V gives CDR1 MDHEN, CDR2 SYDVKM. This TCR came from an elderly woman with active or convalescent COVID-19. Sequenced: peripheral blood. This sequence joins TRBV28 and TRBJ2-1; the D is unclear. CDR3 nucleotide sequence: TGTGCCACCTCTGCCGAGCGCTGGTGGTTCTTC. As protein: CATSAERWWFF.